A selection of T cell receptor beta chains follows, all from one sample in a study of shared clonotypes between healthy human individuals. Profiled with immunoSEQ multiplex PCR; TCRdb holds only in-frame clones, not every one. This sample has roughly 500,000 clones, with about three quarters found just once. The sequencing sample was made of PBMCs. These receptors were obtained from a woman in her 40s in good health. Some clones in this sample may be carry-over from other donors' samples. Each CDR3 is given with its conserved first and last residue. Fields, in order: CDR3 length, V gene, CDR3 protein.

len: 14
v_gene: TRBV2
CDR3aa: CASTDQGLGGELFF

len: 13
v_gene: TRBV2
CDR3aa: CASSATWTTEAFF

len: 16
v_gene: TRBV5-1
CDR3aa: CASSRRQGGSADTQYF

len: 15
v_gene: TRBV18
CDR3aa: CASSPDRASNEKLFF

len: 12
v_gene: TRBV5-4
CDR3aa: CASSGSSYEQYF

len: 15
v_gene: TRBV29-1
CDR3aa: CSVAPPGTRIETQYF

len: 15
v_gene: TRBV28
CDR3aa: CASNSPSDGTGELFF

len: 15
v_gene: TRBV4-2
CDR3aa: CASSPLAGGTDTQYF

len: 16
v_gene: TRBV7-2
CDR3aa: CASSSREAGTNNEQFF

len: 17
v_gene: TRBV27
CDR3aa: CASSPRTLGGRGETQYF

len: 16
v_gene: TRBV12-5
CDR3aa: CASGLVLGQSTDTQYF

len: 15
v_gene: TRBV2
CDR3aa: CASSGQGASNEKLFF

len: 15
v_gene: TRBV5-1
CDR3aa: CASSLELAGNNEQFF

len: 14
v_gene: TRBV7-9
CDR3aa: CASSLGDFTDGYTF

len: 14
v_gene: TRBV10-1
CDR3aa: CASSEFRGAGELFF

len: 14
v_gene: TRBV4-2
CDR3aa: CASAPSPGTPYEYF

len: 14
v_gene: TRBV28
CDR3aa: CASILAGGGEKLFF

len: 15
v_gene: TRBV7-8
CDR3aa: CASSKDRGERQPQHF

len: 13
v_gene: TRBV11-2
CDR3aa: CASSFGQYNEQFF

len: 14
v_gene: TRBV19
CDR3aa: CASSSTADTGELFF

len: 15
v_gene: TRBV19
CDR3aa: CASSTRTGGHTEAFF

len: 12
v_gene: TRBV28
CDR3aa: CASSEYNSPLHF

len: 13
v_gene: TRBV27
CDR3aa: CASSNRGTGELFF

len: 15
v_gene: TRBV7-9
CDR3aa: CASSLGRGWDNEQFF

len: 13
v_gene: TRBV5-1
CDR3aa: CASSSQGLREQYF

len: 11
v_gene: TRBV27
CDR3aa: CASSFQETQYF

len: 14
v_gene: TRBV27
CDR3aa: CASSRDRDNYGYTF

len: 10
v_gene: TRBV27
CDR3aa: CASIGTEAFF

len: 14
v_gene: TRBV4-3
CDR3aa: CASSQDAAQETQYF

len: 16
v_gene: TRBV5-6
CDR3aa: CASSLGLAGDRGTQYF

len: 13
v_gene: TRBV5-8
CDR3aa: CASSLGFDQPQHF

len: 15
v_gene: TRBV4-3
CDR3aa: CASSQDHSKYYGYTF

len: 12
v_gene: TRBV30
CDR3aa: CAWGLRGSPLHF

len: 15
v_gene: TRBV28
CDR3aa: CASSGASGNTDTQYF

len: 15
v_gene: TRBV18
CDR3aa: CASSPPGWENTEAFF

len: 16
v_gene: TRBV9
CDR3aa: CASSQHPGLKLYEQYF

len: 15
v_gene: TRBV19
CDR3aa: CASSFSTGEHQPQHF

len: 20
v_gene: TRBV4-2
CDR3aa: CASSQRLRTSGRIATDTQYF

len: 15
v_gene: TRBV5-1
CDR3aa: CASSLGSSGRQTQYF

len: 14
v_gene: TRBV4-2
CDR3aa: CASSQDPDGREQYF

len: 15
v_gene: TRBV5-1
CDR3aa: CASRTSGTGGDTQYF

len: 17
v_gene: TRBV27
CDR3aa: CASSPWTGEGAKNIQYF

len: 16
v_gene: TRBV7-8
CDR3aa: CASNPPSGLSTGEQYF

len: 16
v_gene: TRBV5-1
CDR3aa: CASSPRQVANTGELFF

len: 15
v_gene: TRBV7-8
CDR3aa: CASSTGTSGFYEQYF

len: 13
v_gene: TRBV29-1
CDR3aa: CSVGVGGNTEAFF

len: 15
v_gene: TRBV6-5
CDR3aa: CASSPMTGNQETQYF

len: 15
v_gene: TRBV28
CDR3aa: CASSRGGPGTGELFF

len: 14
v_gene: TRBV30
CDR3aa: CAWSLLNSNQPQHF

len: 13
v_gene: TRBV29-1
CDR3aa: CSVGRGANTEAFF

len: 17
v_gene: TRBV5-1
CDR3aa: CASSFLTSGSVNNEQFF

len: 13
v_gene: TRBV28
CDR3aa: CASRGMGNQPQHF